This T cell receptor beta chain was recorded in a study of control samples from healthy donors and cancer patients. The assay was immunoSEQ multiplex PCR, and TCRdb's table has in-frame clones only and misses some. The repertoire includes under 70,000 clones, about 96% of them detected once, and 1.1% sits in the top ten. Between the trimmed V and J ends, which lost 0 bases and 3 bases, there was a span of 4 bases. The CDR3 is made up of 13 amino acids. Sequences were obtained from blood. The rearrangement links TRBV12-3 or TRBV12-4 to TRBJ2-3; no clear D. The origin of this receptor is a young woman in good health. Here the CDR3 reads CASSLASTDTQYF. CDR3 bases: TGTGCCAGCAGTTTAGCGTCAACAGATACGCAGTATTTT.